This T cell receptor beta chain is from a study of post-analysis software for immune sequencing data. Regarding the study as a whole: Normalized Chao1 diversity was significantly reduced in patients versus controls. Included in a set of several TRBV segments more frequent in patients than controls were TRBV5-6, TRBV5-1 and TRBV20-1.

TCR beta libraries were prepared from cDNA with unique molecular identifiers. TCRdb ran MiXCR on the PCR reads and lists one entry per CDR3 protein. The table has approximately 730,000 distinct CDR3 sequences, 25% to 30% seen once. CDR1 is MRHNA, CDR2 SNTAGT, per germline. This CDR3 contains 14 residues. V lost 4 bases, J lost 2 bases, and 1 base stayed unmatched. This clonotype was detected ten times or more. The target antigen is unknown. This sequence was found in a girl aged 5-17 years with multiple sclerosis. V and J are TRBV6-4 and TRBJ1-5; 8 nucleotides match TRBD1. Sample: blood. DNA for the CDR3: TGTGCCAGCAGTGCGGGACAGGGCAATCAGCCCCAGCATTTT. Its protein product is CASSAGQGNQPQHF.